Shown below are 15 T cell receptor beta chains from a single sample sequenced in a study of T cells in Graves' hyperthyroidism and ophthalmopathy. Amplified TCR beta CDR3 regions came from RNA transcripts. When the TCR CDR3 underwent first-round RT-PCR, the HTBI primer set was used. TCRdb analysed the multiplex PCR reads with MiXCR anew, one entry per CDR3 protein. The profile shows about 380,000 distinct CDR3 sequences, approximately 13% of them singletons. What was sequenced was blood. These receptors were taken from a man between 25 and 39 years old with Graves' hyperthyroidism that later progressed to Graves' ophthalmopathy.

This clonotype has at least ten counts. The chain uses TRBV28 and TRBJ1-5, with D uncertain. The CDR3 length is 14 residues. Trimming shortened V by 1 base and J by 5 bases, and 9 bases separated the two germline ends. Germline CDR1 MDHEN, CDR2 SYDVKM. CDR3 nucleotide sequence: TGTGCCAGCAGTTTATACGGGGAGGATCAGCCCCAGCATTTT. Residues: CASSLYGEDQPQHF.

Comment on this clonotype: Since a much larger clone is just one base distant, this may be a read error. V gene TRBV18 combines with J gene TRBJ1-1; 7 nucleotides align to TRBD1. V was pared by 3 bases and J by 4 bases, with 8 bases of the junction left unmatched. Germline CDR1 is KGHSH and CDR2 is LQKENI. This CDR3 has 15 amino acids. This CDR3 reads CASSPAADRSTEAFF. CDR3 coding DNA: TGTGCCAGCTCACCTGCGGCGGACAGGAGCACTGAAGCTTTCTTT.

With regard to this clonotype: This clone may be a read error of a much larger clone one base away. The J gene is TRBJ2-1, the V gene TRBV27; TRBD1 might be the D (6 bases). Germline lookup yields CDR1 MNHEY and CDR2 SMNVEV (reference sequence). This CDR3 spans 16 amino acids. CDR3 region: CANSLYGQSSYNEQFF. The CDR3 nucleotides are TGTGCCAACAGTTTATATGGACAGAGCTCCTACAATGAGCAGTTCTTC.

The sample holds a few counts of this clonotype. V usage is TRBV7-8 and J usage is TRBJ1-6, with a tentative D call TRBD1 (6 bases). The length of the CDR3 is 16 residues. The germline V gene encodes CDR1 SGHVS and CDR2 FQNEAQ. The V end lost 4 bases, the J end lost 3 bases, and 13 bases lay between the germline ends. CDR3 nucleotide sequence: TGTGCCAGCAGCTCGGGGGGCAGCCTCTATAATTCACCCCTCCACTTT. This codes for CASSSGGSLYNSPLHF.

This clonotype was seen at least ten times. The V call is TRBV11-3, the J call TRBJ1-1; D is ambiguous. Germline-derived CDR1 and CDR2 are SGHNT and YENEEA. V was clipped by 3 bases and J by 3 bases, with 14 bases between them. This CDR3 is 15 amino acids long. Written as DNA, the CDR3 is TGTGCCAGCAGCTTCCAGTGGAGCGGGGACACTGAAGCTTTCTTT. It yields the protein CASSFQWSGDTEAFF. Full variable domain (rest looked up from reference TRBV11-3 and TRBJ1-1): EAGVVQSPRYKIIEKKQPVAFWCNPISGHNTLYWYLQNLGQGPELLIRYENEEAVDDSQLPKDRFSAERLKGVDSTLKIQPAELGDSAVYLCASSFQWSGDTEAFFGQGTRLTVV.

This clonotype was recorded many times. The chain links TRBV7-3 to TRBJ2-1, with D perhaps being TRBD1 or TRBD2 (5 bases each). The V gene lost 5 bases and the J gene lost 5 bases, with 13 bases spanning the gap. Germline V gives CDR1 SGHTA, CDR2 FQGTGA. The CDR3 spans 14 residues. The CDR3 DNA reads TGTGCCAGCAGCATCTCCGGGACGGACAATGAGCAGTTCTTC. Amino acids: CASSISGTDNEQFF.

This clonotype was seen many times. The genes are TRBV5-4 and TRBJ1-2, with TRBD1 as a possible D gene (5 bases). The germline V and J ends were trimmed by 2 bases and 3 bases, with 8 bases remaining between them. The CDR3 spans 13 residues. The germline V gene has CDR1 SGHNT and CDR2 YYREEE (reference sequence). DNA for the CDR3: TGTGCCAGCAGCTTCGTCAGGGACTATGGCTACACCTTC. Residues: CASSFVRDYGYTF.

There are many counts of this clonotype. This chain uses TRBV11-3 with TRBJ1-1, with D unresolved. This CDR3 is 14 amino acids long. V was pared by 0 bases and J by 0 bases, with 5 bases between. CDR1 and CDR2 (germline): SGHNT, YENEEA. CDR3 in DNA: TGTGCCAGCAGCTTAGAAGCTATGAACACTGAAGCTTTCTTT. It is translated as CASSLEAMNTEAFF.

A few counts support this clonotype. The chain uses TRBV20-1 and TRBJ1-2; TRBD1 is a possible D gene (6 bases). V dropped 5 bases and J dropped 3 bases, with 16 bases sitting between them. Per germline, CDR1 DFQATT and CDR2 SNEGSKA (reference sequence). The CDR3 runs 14 residues. The CDR3 sequence is CSAGSGTPHYGYTF. The CDR3 DNA reads TGCAGTGCTGGTTCCGGGACACCTCACTATGGCTACACCTTC.

This sequence joins TRBV29-1 and TRBJ2-7, with 9 bases that match TRBD1. The CDR3 has 14 residues. Germline trimming cut 0 bases from V and 5 bases from J; bases unmatched to any gene: 5. Germline loops: CDR1 SQVTM, CDR2 ANQGSEA. The CDR3 DNA reads TGCAGCGTTGAAGAGAGGGACAGGGCCCACGAGCAGTACTTC. It encodes CSVEERDRAHEQYF.

This sequence joins TRBV9 and TRBJ2-2; D gene ambiguous. Deletions cut 3 bases from V and 6 bases from J, with 9 bases between. In germline, CDR1 is SGDLS, CDR2 YYNGEE. This CDR3 contains 13 residues. The CDR3 DNA reads as TGTGCCAGCAGCGCAAGTAGTTCCGGGGAGCTGTTTTTT. It encodes CASSASSSGELFF.

In this sample, this clonotype turned up once. V gene TRBV5-5 combines with J gene TRBJ2-7, with 8 bases matching TRBD2. Germline loops: CDR1 SGHKS, CDR2 YYEKEE (reference sequence). Losses at the gene ends were 4 bases for V and 1 base for J; bases not matched to a gene: 13. This CDR3 has 17 amino acids. CDR3 amino acids: CASSPWSSGVLSYEQYF. For the CDR3, the DNA is TGTGCCAGCAGCCCCTGGAGTAGCGGGGTTTTATCCTACGAGCAGTACTTC.

V and J are TRBV19 and TRBJ1-4, with D possibly matching TRBD1 (6 bases). CDR1 LNHDA and CDR2 SQIVND come from the germline V gene (reference sequence). Deletions cut 4 bases from V and 4 bases from J, with 19 bases between. The CDR3 is made up of 17 amino acids. This CDR3 is CASSRLYRESVNEKLFF. Here the CDR3 DNA reads TGTGCCAGTAGTAGACTCTACAGGGAATCGGTTAATGAAAAACTGTTTTTT.

V usage is TRBV19 and J usage is TRBJ2-3, with TRBD2 matching over 9 bases. Germline values: CDR1 LNHDA, CDR2 SQIVND (reference sequence). Losses at the gene ends were 3 bases for V and 3 bases for J; bases not matched to a gene: 4. This CDR3 comprises 15 residues. This CDR3 is CASSIRGGETDTQYF. CDR3 sequence (DNA): TGTGCCAGTAGTATCCGCGGGGGGGAGACAGATACGCAGTATTTT.

This clonotype was counted a few times. The chain couples TRBV28 to TRBJ2-2; D unclear. V lost 6 bases to trimming and J lost 4 bases, with 6 bases between them. The length of the CDR3 is 12 residues. Germline CDR1 MDHEN, CDR2 SYDVKM. CDR3 bases: TGTGCCAGCAGCATCTCCACCGGGGAGCTGTTTTTT. This gives the protein CASSISTGELFF.